This entry concerns a single T cell receptor beta chain. Its antigen is unidentified. The length of the CDR3 is 15 residues. Germline V lookup: CDR1 DFQATT, CDR2 SNEGSKA (reference sequence). With 6 bases removed from V and 3 bases from J, the gap between germline ends came to 20 bases. Genomic DNA, serving as template, underwent TCR beta VDJ and CDR3 profiling. Each CDR3 protein is one row after TCRdb ran MiXCR on the reads. The data contain around 400,000 distinct CDR3 sequences, 55% to 75% of them singletons. The data belong to a study of CD8+CD57+ T cells in acquired aplastic anemia. Study in general: Recorded DNA amounts for sorted CD4+ and CD8+ cells had an average of about 3 ug. Among healthy donors, CD4+ cells averaged around 11 million reads. General study findings and limits: Common to patients and controls were 25 to 30 CD8+ CDR3 sequences. For CD8+ Simpson's diversity, patients and controls showed no significant difference.

Material: sorted CD4+, CD8+, or CD8+CD57+ T cells (not recorded which) from PBMCs. This clonotype was obtained from a human donor in good health, serving as a control. The chain couples TRBV20-1 to TRBJ1-2; possible D gene TRBD1, 6 bases. CDR3 bases: TGCAGTGCCCCTCTAGCGGGGGGGCGGGACTATGGCTACACCTTC. It codes for CSAPLAGGRDYGYTF.